The 22 T cell receptor beta chains below all came from one sample that was sequenced in a study of regulatory T cells in long-lasting Graves disease (dated by TCRdb to the early 2020s). Library construction relied on multiplex PCR. TCRdb names Illumina HiSeq 4000 as the instrument used. iRepertoire HTBI primers and Arm-PCR amplification of CDR3 regions were used to construct TCR beta libraries. Using fastp at Q25 and MiXCR, TCRdb reprocessed the public reads and kept productive beta chains. Every distinct CDR3 protein forms one entry, paired with its most common genes and DNA. In this sample the table shows about 200,000 distinct CDR3 sequences, around 20% of which occur a single time. The top ten clones comprise 22% of the sample. The sample's time point label is to be understood as: newly diagnosed GD, antithyroid drugs for less than 3 months. For both TCR sequencing and RNA sequencing, RNA was extracted from PBMCs using TRIzol.

The sequencing here drew on peripheral blood mononuclear cells (PBMCs), taken at new diagnosis, from a patient treated with antithyroid drugs. The receptors originated from a female donor with Graves disease.

To note about this clonotype: This likely came from a read error, as a far larger clone is one base away. The gene calls are TRBV12-3 or TRBV12-4 and TRBJ2-3; D remains unclear. V was pared by 5 bases and J by 0 bases, with 9 bases between. This CDR3 is 14 amino acids long. The CDR3 reads CASSATQSTDTQYF. In nucleotides, the CDR3 is TGTGCCAGCAGTGCGACACAAAGCACAGATACGCAGTATTTT.

The table lists this clonotype with many counts. The V and J genes are TRBV12-3 or TRBV12-4 and TRBJ1-2; D not certain. The CDR3 extends over 13 amino acids. V lost 2 bases and J 4 bases, leaving 8 bases between the germline ends. The CDR3 here is CASSLRTPYGYTF. In DNA form, the CDR3 reads TGTGCCAGCAGTTTAAGGACGCCCTATGGCTACACCTTC.

This clonotype was counted ten times or more. V gene TRBV12-3 or TRBV12-4 combines with J gene TRBJ2-7, with 8 nucleotides matching TRBD2. The CDR3 consists of 14 residues. Trimming cost V 5 bases and J 2 bases; bases outside gene matches: 5. The CDR3 spells CASSISGTAYEQYF. CDR3 coding DNA: TGTGCCAGCAGTATTAGCGGGACGGCCTACGAGCAGTACTTC.

This clonotype occurred many times. The chain couples TRBV2 to TRBJ2-2, with a weak D call TRBD1 (5 bases). Trimming took 4 bases from V and 4 from J, leaving 16 bases between them. The CDR3 is 16 amino acids. Germline V gives CDR1 SNHLY, CDR2 FYNNEI. CDR3 protein: CASSVGIGASTGELFF. CDR3 sequence (DNA): TGTGCCAGCAGTGTAGGTATAGGGGCAAGCACCGGGGAGCTGTTTTTT.

This clonotype was recorded at least ten times. This chain connects TRBV11-2 to TRBJ1-1; 10 bases agree with TRBD1. After removal of 4 bases from V and 4 bases from J, the junction contained 6 bases not matched to a gene. CDR1 is SGHAT and CDR2 is FQNNGV in the germline V gene. The CDR3 has 15 amino acids. The CDR3 DNA reads as TGTGCCAGCAGCTCCGACAGGGGGCGAGCCACTGAAGCTTTCTTT. Amino acid sequence: CASSSDRGRATEAFF.

The table lists this clonotype with many counts. The rearrangement joins TRBV6-9 to TRBJ2-1, with 7 bases matching TRBD2. Germline V gene data show CDR1 as MNHGY and CDR2 as SVAAGI. Losses at the gene ends were 3 bases for V and 3 bases for J; bases not matched to a gene: 5. This CDR3 spans 15 amino acids. DNA for the CDR3: TGTGCCAGCAGTTACGTAGCGGGCAGCTACAATGAGCAGTTCTTC. It translates to CASSYVAGSYNEQFF.

A note on this clonotype: A much more abundant neighbour one base away suggests this may be a read error. The V call is TRBV7-9, the J call TRBJ1-6; a weak D match, TRBD1 (6 bases). Germline V gene data show CDR1 as SEHNR and CDR2 as FQNEAQ (reference sequence). The CDR3 has 14 residues. CDR3 sequence reads: CACSQDRLYSPLHF. CDR3 in DNA: TGTGCCTGCAGCCAGGACAGATTGTATTCACCCCTCCACTTT.

There are many counts of this clonotype. V usage is TRBV11-2 and J usage is TRBJ2-5; D gene ambiguous. The CDR3 is 13 residues long. Trimming removed 1 base at V and 1 base at J, with 4 bases between. Germline V lookup: CDR1 SGHAT, CDR2 FQNNGV. Written as DNA, the CDR3 is TGTGCCAGCAGCTTAGTCGTCCAAGAGACCCAGTACTTC. Translating gives CASSLVVQETQYF.

This clonotype occurred many times. This chain connects TRBV12-3 or TRBV12-4 to TRBJ2-3; D is undetermined. CDR3 length equals 12 residues. Deletions cut 6 bases from V and 2 bases from J, with 6 bases between. The CDR3 bases are TGTGCCAGCAGATCCCCCACAGATACGCAGTATTTT. Its protein product is CASRSPTDTQYF.

This clonotype was recorded at least ten times. CDR3 DNA sequence: TGTGCCAGCAGTTTATGGGACGGAACCTACGAGCAGTACTTC. Its protein product is CASSLWDGTYEQYF. The rearrangement uses TRBV6-2 or TRBV6-3 and TRBJ2-7; D may match TRBD1 or TRBD2 (5 bases each). CDR3 length: 14 residues. Deletions cut 4 bases from V and 2 bases from J, with 12 bases between. Germline V gives CDR1 MNHEY, CDR2 SVGEGT.

This clonotype has at least ten counts. The genes are TRBV5-8 and TRBJ2-5; D gene ambiguous. V lost 1 base and J 7 bases, leaving 17 bases between the germline ends. CDR3 size: 15 residues. The germline gives CDR1 SGHTS, CDR2 YDEGEE. The CDR3 region is CASSLSDEPLVTQYF. DNA of the CDR3: TGTGCCAGCAGCTTGTCCGATGAACCCCTAGTGACCCAGTACTTC.

This clonotype was seen ten or more times. The rearrangement links TRBV11-3 to TRBJ2-5, with TRBD1 identical over 8 bases. J was trimmed by 5 bases and V by 4 bases; bases with no gene match: 9. The CDR3 sequence is 15 residues long. Germline lookup yields CDR1 SGHNT and CDR2 YENEEA. The CDR3 nucleotides are TGTGCCAGCAGCTCGGGACAGGCCGTCGCGGAGACCCAGTACTTC. This codes for CASSSGQAVAETQYF.

This clonotype was seen repeatedly, ten times or more. This clone may be a read error of a much larger clone one base away. V usage is TRBV11-1 and J usage is TRBJ2-1; no clear D gene. The DNA matches TRBJ2-5 better at its end, which makes the J call doubtful. Germline-derived CDR1 and CDR2 are SGHAT and FQDESV (reference sequence). The CDR3 length is 13 residues. For the CDR3, the DNA is TGTACCAGCAGCTTACGTGTGAGGGAGACCCAGTACTTC. As protein: CTSSLRVRETQYF.

The sample holds many counts of this clonotype. The chain's CDR3 is CASSYNPRGLGNTIYF. CDR3 sequence (DNA): TGTGCCAGCAGCTACAACCCCAGGGGGCTTGGAAACACCATATATTTT. This chain connects TRBV7-2 to TRBJ1-3, with TRBD1 matching 8 bases. The V gene's germline CDR1 is SGHTA and CDR2 FQGNSA. The CDR3 spans 16 residues. After removal of 4 bases from V and 3 bases from J, the junction contained 8 bases not matched to a gene.

This clonotype was counted ten times or more. The chain carries TRBV6-2 or TRBV6-3 and TRBJ2-7; D is possibly TRBD1 (6 bases). The germline V and J ends were trimmed by 6 bases and 3 bases, with 18 bases remaining between them. The CDR3 consists of 15 residues. Germline V gene sequence: CDR1 MNHEY, CDR2 SVGEGT. The CDR3 nucleotides read TGTGCCAGCAGCCCCTTGCGGACAGCCTACTACGAGCAGTACTTC. Amino acids: CASSPLRTAYYEQYF.

This clonotype was seen a handful of times. A much larger clone sits a single nucleotide away, making a read error possible. The chain couples TRBV11-2 to TRBJ2-3; 7 nucleotides match TRBD1. The V segment lost 6 bases and the J segment 3 bases; nucleotides outside the gene matches: 6. Germline CDR1 and CDR2: SGHAT and FQNNGV. The CDR3 loop spans 14 amino acids. As DNA, the CDR3 is TGTGCCAGCAGACTGAGACAGGGAACAGATACGCAGTATTTT. This translates into CASRLRQGTDTQYF.

This clonotype has a count of ten or more. The J gene is TRBJ1-1, the V gene TRBV27, with TRBD1 as a possible D gene (5 bases). CDR3 size: 15 residues. V was shortened by 5 bases and J by 0 bases, with 13 bases between the two germline ends. Germline V gene lookup returns CDR1 MNHEY and CDR2 SMNVEV (reference sequence). CDR3 residues: CASSRPGLLNTEAFF. CDR3 in DNA: TGTGCCAGCAGTAGACCGGGGCTTCTGAACACTGAAGCTTTCTTT.

At least ten counts were recorded for this clonotype. The V and J genes are TRBV24-1 and TRBJ2-3; 10 nucleotides align to TRBD2. Trimming took 3 bases from V and 4 from J; bases not matched to a gene: 9. This CDR3 contains 17 residues. Germline loops: CDR1 KGHDR, CDR2 SFDVKD. CDR3 protein: CATSDPVAGGEADTQYF. CDR3 bases: TGTGCCACCAGTGATCCAGTAGCGGGAGGAGAGGCAGATACGCAGTATTTT.

In this sample, this clonotype turned up many times. CDR3 sequence: CASSLERTGYSGRLGNEQFF. CDR3 coding DNA: TGTGCCAGCAGCTTAGAGAGGACAGGTTATAGCGGACGGTTGGGCAATGAGCAGTTCTTC. J is TRBJ2-1 and V is TRBV11-3; D perhaps matches TRBD1 (7 bases). Germline V gene data show CDR1 as SGHNT and CDR2 as YENEEA. Trimming took off 0 bases at V and 6 bases at J, with 27 bases between the two ends. This CDR3 is 20 amino acids long.

The table lists this clonotype with many counts. The chain links TRBV6-1 to TRBJ1-5; the D gene is possibly TRBD1 (5 bases). Between the trimmed V and J ends, which lost 6 bases and 3 bases, there was a span of 15 bases. In germline, CDR1 is MNHNS, CDR2 SASEGT. The CDR3 loop spans 15 amino acids. The CDR3 reads CASSAGEQINQPQHF. The CDR3 bases are TGTGCCAGCAGCGCGGGGGAGCAGATCAATCAGCCCCAGCATTTT.

For this clonotype: The CDR3 does not end in the conserved phenylalanine or tryptophan, so this is likely a read error. This chain connects TRBV11-2 to TRBJ2-7; 12 positions match TRBD2. Unmatched junction bases numbered 3, after V lost 5 bases and J lost 4 bases. Germline V lookup: CDR1 SGHAT, CDR2 FQNNGV. The CDR3 has 14 residues. The CDR3 coding sequence is TGTGCCAGCAGCAGACTAGCGGGAGCGTACGAGCAGTACCTC. Its translation is CASSRLAGAYEQYL.

This clonotype was detected ten times or more. Here the CDR3 reads CASSPVLWGRVTNTGELFF. In DNA form, the CDR3 reads TGTGCCAGCAGTCCCGTCCTTTGGGGCAGGGTCACGAACACCGGGGAGCTGTTTTTT. The gene calls are TRBV28 and TRBJ2-2; D may be TRBD1 (5 bases). Germline CDR1 is MDHEN and CDR2 is SYDVKM. Trimming took 5 bases from V and 0 from J, leaving 22 bases between them. This CDR3 region has 19 residues.